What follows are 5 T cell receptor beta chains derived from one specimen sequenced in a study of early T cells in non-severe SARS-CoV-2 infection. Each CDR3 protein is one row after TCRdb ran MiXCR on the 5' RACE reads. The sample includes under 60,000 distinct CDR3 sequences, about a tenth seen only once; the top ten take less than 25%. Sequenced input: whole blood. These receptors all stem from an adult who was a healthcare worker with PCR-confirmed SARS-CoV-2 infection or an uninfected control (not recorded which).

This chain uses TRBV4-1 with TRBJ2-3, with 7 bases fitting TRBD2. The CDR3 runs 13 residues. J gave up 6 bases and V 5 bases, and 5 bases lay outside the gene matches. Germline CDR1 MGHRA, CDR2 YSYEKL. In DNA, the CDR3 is TGCGCCAGCAGCTTCGGACTAGTGGATACGCAGTATTTT. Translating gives CASSFGLVDTQYF.

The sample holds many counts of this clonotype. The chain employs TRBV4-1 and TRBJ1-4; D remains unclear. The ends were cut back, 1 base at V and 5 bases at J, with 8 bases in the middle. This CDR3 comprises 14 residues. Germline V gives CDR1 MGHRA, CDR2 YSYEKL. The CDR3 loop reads CASSQGDQNEKLFF. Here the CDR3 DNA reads TGCGCCAGCAGCCAAGGTGATCAAAATGAAAAACTGTTTTTT.

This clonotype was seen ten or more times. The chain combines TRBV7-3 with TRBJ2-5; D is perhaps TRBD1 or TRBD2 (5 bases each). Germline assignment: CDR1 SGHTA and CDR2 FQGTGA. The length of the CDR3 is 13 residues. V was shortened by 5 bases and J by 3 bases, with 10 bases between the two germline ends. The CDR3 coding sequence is TGTGCCAGCAGCCCACTAGGGGAAGAGACCCAGTACTTC. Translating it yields CASSPLGEETQYF.

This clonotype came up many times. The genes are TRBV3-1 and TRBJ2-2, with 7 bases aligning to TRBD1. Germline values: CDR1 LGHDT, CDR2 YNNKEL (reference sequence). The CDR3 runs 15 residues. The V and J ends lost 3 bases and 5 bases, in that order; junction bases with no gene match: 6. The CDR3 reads CASSHRQGWTGELFF. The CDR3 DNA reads TGTGCCAGCAGCCACCGACAGGGCTGGACCGGGGAGCTGTTTTTT.

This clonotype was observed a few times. CDR3 protein: CASSFETFANYGYTF. In nucleotides, the CDR3 is TGTGCCAGCAGCTTTGAGACATTTGCTAACTATGGCTACACCTTC. The V and J genes are TRBV7-9 and TRBJ1-2, with D unresolved. Trimming removed 3 bases at V and 0 bases at J, with 11 bases between. This CDR3 has 15 residues. Per the germline V gene, CDR1 is SEHNR and CDR2 is FQNEAQ (reference sequence).